This is a list of T cell receptor beta chains from one sample in a study of shared clonotypes between healthy human individuals. Produced via immunoSEQ multiplex PCR; TCRdb's table is partial and in-frame only. The top ten clones hold about 0.34% of a sample with around 2.5 million clones, 80% to 95% of them seen once. Sequences were obtained from naive CD4+ T cells from PBMCs. The receptor set was obtained from a man between 18 and 35 years old in good health. Some clones in this sample may be carry-over from other donors' samples. Each CDR3 is given with its conserved first and last residue. Each record gives: clone size, V gene, D gene, J gene, CDR3 DNA, CDR3 protein. The D gene is left open where the match is weak. Only some rows state a clone size, as once, few, many or a class for expanded clones.

-	TRBV5-5	TRBD1	TRBJ1-5	TGTGCCAGCAGCTTGGGACAGGGGACGAAGCCCCAGCATTTT	CASSLGQGTKPQHF
-	TRBV18	-	TRBJ1-4	TGTGCCAGCTCACCCCAGGGCTCATCCGAAAAACTGTTTTTT	CASSPQGSSEKLFF
-	TRBV6-5	-	TRBJ2-3	TGTGCCAGCAGTTACGATAATACGCAGTATTTT	CASSYDNTQYF
-	TRBV5-1	-	TRBJ2-2	TGCGCCAGCAGCTCCGCGGTCTCCGCCACCGGGGAGCTGTTTTTT	CASSSAVSATGELFF
-	TRBV5-1	TRBD1	TRBJ2-7	TGCGCCAGCAGCCCGGACAGGGTAAACGACGAGCAGTACTTC	CASSPDRVNDEQYF
-	TRBV5-4	-	TRBJ2-2	TGTGCCAGCAGCTGGGCAGGGGTGGATTCCGGGGAGCTGTTTTTT	CASSWAGVDSGELFF
-	TRBV25-1	-	TRBJ2-3	TGTGCCAGCAGTTCTTCCCCCGCGGCAGGGGCCCCAGATACGCAGTATTTT	CASSSSPAAGAPDTQYF
-	TRBV10-3	-	TRBJ1-5	TGTGCCATCAGTGCGGGGGATCAGCCCCAGCATTTT	CAISAGDQPQHF
once	TRBV19	-	TRBJ2-7	TGTGCCAGTAGTCCAGTGGACAGCCTCAAGGAGCAGTACTTC	CASSPVDSLKEQYF
-	TRBV21-1	-	TRBJ1-2	TGTGCCAGCAGAGGGGGGGCCAATGGCTACACCTTC	CASRGGANGYTF
-	TRBV18	TRBD2	TRBJ2-3	TGTGCCAGCTCACCACCGGCGGGAGGGGTGCAGGATACGCAGTATTTT	CASSPPAGGVQDTQYF
-	TRBV14	-	TRBJ1-4	TGTGCCAGCAGCCGCTGGGCAGGGGATGAAAAACTGTTTTTT	CASSRWAGDEKLFF
-	TRBV27	-	TRBJ1-1	TGTGCCAGCAGGACGAACAGGGCCTGGAACACTGAAGCTTTCTTT	CASRTNRAWNTEAFF
few	TRBV6-6	TRBD1	TRBJ1-2	TGTGCCAGCAGCTCGACAGGGTATGGCTACACCTTC	CASSSTGYGYTF
-	TRBV21-1	-	TRBJ2-7	TGTAGGCGGAAAAGAAGGGTTTCACTCTACGAGCAGTACTTC	CRRKRRVSLYEQYF
-	TRBV5-1	TRBD2	TRBJ2-3	TGCGCCAGCAGCTTCCTAGCGGGAAGCTCAGATACGCAGTATTTT	CASSFLAGSSDTQYF
-	TRBV7-3	-	TRBJ2-3	TGTGCCAGCAGCTCCTCCGGGACACGGAATGCCCGAGATACGCAGTATTTT	CASSSSGTRNARDTQYF
-	TRBV28	-	TRBJ1-2	TGTGCCAGCAGTCGTACCGGGGGGGTAGGGAGATATGGCTACACCTTC	CASSRTGGVGRYGYTF
-	TRBV5-1	TRBD2	TRBJ2-2	TGCGCCAGCAAAGCGGGAGGTGCCACCGGGGAGCTGTTTTTT	CASKAGGATGELFF
-	TRBV5-1	-	TRBJ2-6	TGCGCCAGCAGCCCGAGTGGAGAGGCCAACGTCCTGACTTTC	CASSPSGEANVLTF
-	TRBV4-1	-	TRBJ2-2	TGCGCCAGCAGCGCGTGGGGGGGCACCTACACCGGGGAGCTGTTTTTT	CASSAWGGTYTGELFF
-	TRBV27	TRBD2	TRBJ2-6	TGTGCCAGCAGTTTAGCGGGAGGCCCTTCATCAGGGGCCAACGTCCTGACTTTC	CASSLAGGPSSGANVLTF
-	TRBV28	TRBD2	TRBJ2-1	TGTGCCAGCTCTGGTCATGGCGGGAGAAGCAATGAGCAGTTCTTC	CASSGHGGRSNEQFF
-	TRBV28	-	TRBJ1-2	TGTGCCAGCATCAGACACCGGGGGCAATCTAGTGGCTACACCTTC	CASIRHRGQSSGYTF
-	TRBV14	-	TRBJ1-3	TGTGCCAGCAGCCAAGTTGGCAGAAGAAACACCATATATTTT	CASSQVGRRNTIYF
-	TRBV18	-	TRBJ2-7	TGTGCCAGCTCGAAAGGACTTTCGACCTACGAGCAGTACTTC	CASSKGLSTYEQYF
once	TRBV28	TRBD1	TRBJ1-4	TGTGCCAGCAGTTTACCCGGGACAGAGGGGACGAATAATGAAAAACTGTTTTTT	CASSLPGTEGTNNEKLFF
-	TRBV5-4	-	TRBJ2-3	TGTGCCAGCAGCTTGGCTAAAGGGGGGCCCTCAACAGATACGCAGTATTTT	CASSLAKGGPSTDTQYF
-	TRBV7-3	TRBD2	TRBJ2-5	TGTGCCAGCAGCTCCCGCGGGAGCGGTCAAGAGACCCAGTACTTC	CASSSRGSGQETQYF
-	TRBV30	-	TRBJ2-3	TGTGCCTGGAGTAGCATCCCCGGTACGCAGTATTTT	CAWSSIPGTQYF
once	TRBV5-1	-	TRBJ2-7	TGCGCCAGCAGCTCAACTACAGGGAGGAAAAACGAGCAGTACTTC	CASSSTTGRKNEQYF
-	TRBV6-1	-	TRBJ2-1	TGTGCCATCACGTCCAGGGGACGGGCCTACAATGAGCAGTTCTTC	CAITSRGRAYNEQFF
-	TRBV7-8	TRBD1	TRBJ1-4	TGTGCCAGCAGCTCCGACAGGGGAGGACCTAATGAAAAACTGTTTTTT	CASSSDRGGPNEKLFF
-	TRBV28	-	TRBJ1-2	TGTGCCAGCAGTGAGAGGGGGGGCAGTCCTCCGAACTATGGCTACACCTTC	CASSERGGSPPNYGYTF
-	TRBV29-1	TRBD1	TRBJ1-1	TGCAGCGGAGGGACAGGGAGTCGTACTGAAGCTTTCTTT	CSGGTGSRTEAFF
-	TRBV4-2	-	TRBJ2-1	TGTGCCAGCAGCCAAGGACTACTCTACAATGAGCAGTTCTTC	CASSQGLLYNEQFF
once	TRBV5-8	-	TRBJ2-7	TGTGCCAGCAGCAAGGGACACCAGTCCTACGAGCAGTACTTC	CASSKGHQSYEQYF
-	TRBV28	-	TRBJ2-1	TGTGCCATTGGGGACTCCTACAATGAGCAGTTCTTC	CAIGDSYNEQFF
-	TRBV4-1	TRBD1	TRBJ1-2	TGCGCCAGCAGCCACCCCGGACAGGGAAAGTATGGCTACACCTTC	CASSHPGQGKYGYTF
-	TRBV28	-	TRBJ2-7	TGTGCCAGCACGTACGGCGGGGCGACCACCTACGAGCAGTACTTC	CASTYGGATTYEQYF
-	TRBV11-2	TRBD1	TRBJ2-7	TGTGCCAGCAGCTTAGGTGACAGGGGGCCTTACGAGCAGTACTTC	CASSLGDRGPYEQYF
once	TRBV9	TRBD2	TRBJ2-1	TGTGCCAGCAGCCCCTTAAGGAGCGGGAATCCTTGGCACAATGAGCAGTTCTTC	CASSPLRSGNPWHNEQFF
-	TRBV11-2	TRBD1	TRBJ1-1	TGTGCCAGCAGCTTACAGGGGGCGTACGCCACATACACTGAAGCTTTCTTT	CASSLQGAYATYTEAFF